The text below deals with one T cell receptor (beta chain). The sample originates from a study of control samples from healthy donors and cancer patients. The CDR3 loop spans 15 amino acids. CDR1 is MNHEY, CDR2 SVGAGI, per germline. The trim removed 7 bases at V and 12 bases at J, leaving 18 bases unmatched. The assay was immunoSEQ multiplex PCR, and TCRdb's table has in-frame clones only and misses some. In the table there are some 120,000 clones, around 90% of which are singletons. The chain carries TRBV6-5 and TRBJ1-1, with 9 positions matching TRBD1. This clonotype originated in a man between 18 and 29 years old in good health. The source material was blood. This chain's CDR3 is CASTWSRGQGGVTFF. In DNA form, the CDR3 reads TGTGCCAGCACCTGGAGTCGGGGACAGGGAGGAGTAACTTTCTTT.